This TCR beta chain was profiled in a study of neurological immune-mediated disorders. Time point given: longitudinal time-point 1 (baseline). TCRdb itself ran the 5' RACE reads through MiXCR, one entry per CDR3 protein. The sample gives roughly 36,000 distinct CDR3 sequences, roughly 3.2% of which show up once; roughly 8.2% is in the top ten. This clonotype is classed as medium-sized. CDR3 length equals 15 residues. From germline, CDR1 is DFQATT and CDR2 SNEGSKA (reference sequence). V lost 8 bases to trimming and J lost 0 bases; unmatched junction nucleotides: 9. V is TRBV20-1 and J is TRBJ2-1; 8 nucleotides match TRBD1. The receptor comes from a woman in her sixties with multiple sclerosis. Sequencing was performed on PBMCs. The CDR3 bases are TGCAGTCCATCAGGGGGCCCTAGCTCCTACAATGAGCAGTTCTTC. This encodes CSPSGGPSSYNEQFF.